This TCR beta chain comes out of a study of blood T cells in healthy people across ages. Trimming shortened V by 11 bases and J by 6 bases, and 19 bases separated the two germline ends. Germline V CDR1 and CDR2: ENHRY, SYGVKD. The CDR3 spans 13 residues. Combining a sample-barcoded 5' primer with a J-beta primer mix, a second PCR ran for about 6 to 11 cycles. A template-switch adaptor containing 12 random nucleotides labeled each cDNA molecule. One entry per CDR3 protein results from TCRdb running MiXCR on the 5' RACE reads. This sample yields 1.8 million or so distinct CDR3 sequences, of which roughly 43% are seen a single time; 20% to 25% belongs to the top ten.

The genes are TRBV10-3 and TRBJ1-2; D possibly corresponds to TRBD1 (5 bases). The TCR originated in a human donor in good health. The sequenced sample was blood. The CDR3 loop is CASRQILLDGYTF. CDR3 in DNA: TGTGCCTCCCGACAGATCCTCTTGGATGGCTACACCTTC.